The 19 T cell receptor beta chains in this list originate from one sample, sequenced in a study of T cell responses to AZD1222 COVID-19 vaccine. TCRdb's table, derived via immunoSEQ multiplex PCR, lists solely in-frame clones and lacks some. The sample has some 79,000 clones; approximately 83% are singletons. The sample here was peripheral blood, taken 28 days after the second AZD1222 dose. The receptors shown here come from an adult who received the AZD1222 COVID-19 vaccine.

Notes on this clone: A junction end diverges from the germline sequence, so it may reflect a read error. This chain connects TRBV18 to TRBJ1-1; 10 bases agree with TRBD1. Germline CDR1 reads KGHSH; CDR2 reads LQKENI. This CDR3 is 15 amino acids long. This CDR3 reads CASSSPTGGNTEAFF. CDR3 sequence (DNA): TGTGCCAGCTCATCACCGACAGGGGGCAACACTGAAGCTTTCTTT.

This clone occurred once. The J gene is TRBJ2-5, the V gene TRBV10-3; possibly TRBD2 for D (5 bases). Trimming left V 3 bases short and J 5 bases short, with 7 bases between. The germline V gene has CDR1 ENHRY and CDR2 SYGVKD. The CDR3 extends over 12 amino acids. The CDR3 sequence is CAISDGEETQYF. CDR3 nucleotides: TGTGCCATCAGTGATGGGGAGGAGACCCAGTACTTC.

The chain combines TRBV7-2 with TRBJ2-2, with D unresolved. This CDR3 is 12 amino acids long. Between the trimmed V and J ends, which lost 2 bases and 7 bases, there was a span of 5 bases. Germline V CDR1 and CDR2: SGHTA, FQGNSA. This chain's CDR3 is CASSLMGGELFF. CDR3 nucleotides: TGTGCCAGCAGCTTAATGGGCGGGGAGCTGTTTTTT.

This chain links TRBV10-3 with TRBJ2-3, with TRBD2 matching over 9 bases. Trimming removed 7 bases from V and 0 bases from J; junction bases left unmatched: 11. Germline lookup yields CDR1 ENHRY and CDR2 SYGVKD. The CDR3 runs to 17 residues. The CDR3 here is CAITPGTSIASTDTQYF. Written as DNA, the CDR3 is TGTGCCATCACTCCGGGGACTAGCATTGCTAGCACAGATACGCAGTATTTT.

This clone was detected only once. This sequence joins TRBV6-1 and TRBJ1-4, with unresolved D. The CDR3 length is 14 residues. Germline V gives CDR1 MNHNS, CDR2 SASEGT. Trimming shortened V by 3 bases and J by 8 bases, and 13 bases separated the two germline ends. The DNA of the CDR3 is TGTGCCAGCAGTGATATGGAGGCCACCGAAAAACTGTTTTTT. Translation gives CASSDMEATEKLFF.

The rearrangement uses TRBV5-1 and TRBJ2-7; the match to TRBD1 covers 9 bases. CDR1 is SGHRS and CDR2 is YFSETQ in the germline V gene. This CDR3 contains 16 residues. Trimming took 4 bases from V and 2 from J; bases not matched to a gene: 10. The CDR3 is CASSQPTGTGTYEQYF. In DNA form, the CDR3 reads TGCGCCAGCAGCCAACCTACCGGGACAGGGACCTACGAGCAGTACTTC.

This clone was observed once. This chain links TRBV6-2 or TRBV6-3 with TRBJ2-7; 10 bases fit TRBD2. J was trimmed by 4 bases and V by 4 bases; bases with no gene match: 1. Germline-derived CDR1 and CDR2 are MNHEY and SVGEGT. The CDR3 is 13 amino acids. In nucleotides, the CDR3 is TGTGCCAGCAGTTTAGCGGGAGGATACGAGCAGTACTTC. This encodes CASSLAGGYEQYF.

In the case of this clone: Other DNA sequences in this specimen translate into the identical CDR3. This chain joins TRBV18 and TRBJ2-5; 7 bases are shared with TRBD1. The germline CDR1 and CDR2 sequences are KGHSH and LQKENI. The length of the CDR3 is 13 residues. V shed 6 bases, J shed 3 bases, and the junction held 4 bases outside the gene matches. Written as DNA, the CDR3 is TGTGCCAGCTCCCGCGGACAGGAAGAGACCCAGTACTTC. Residues: CASSRGQEETQYF.

The V and J genes are TRBV5-4 and TRBJ1-5; D is unclear. From germline, CDR1 is SGHNT and CDR2 YYREEE (reference sequence). V was trimmed by 4 bases and J by 8 bases, leaving 10 bases between them. The CDR3 runs 12 residues. The CDR3 bases are TGTGCCAGCAGCATTTGGGGTGAGCCCCAGCATTTT. Encoded protein: CASSIWGEPQHF.

The chain employs TRBV28 and TRBJ2-5, with 8 bases matching TRBD2. In germline, CDR1 is MDHEN, CDR2 SYDVKM. CDR3 length equals 15 residues. V shed 5 bases, J shed 1 base, and the junction held 6 bases outside the gene matches. The CDR3, as DNA: TGTGCCAGCAGTCCCCCCGGACTAGCCCAAGAGACCCAGTACTTC. It codes for CASSPPGLAQETQYF.

J is TRBJ1-6 and V is TRBV6-4; no definite D call. This CDR3 has 15 residues. V was cut by 8 bases and J by 8 bases, with 19 bases left in between. The germline CDR1 and CDR2 sequences are MRHNA and SNTAGT. CDR3 loop: CASRRYGELYSPLHF. The CDR3 region has the DNA TGTGCCAGCCGGAGGTATGGGGAACTCTATTCACCCCTCCACTTT.

This rearrangement joins TRBV10-3 to TRBJ1-2, with no clear D. The CDR3 runs to 13 residues. The germline gives CDR1 ENHRY, CDR2 SYGVKD. The V end lost 2 bases, the J end lost 4 bases, and 8 bases lay between the germline ends. The CDR3 loop is CAISEVSTYGYTF. DNA for the CDR3: TGTGCCATCAGTGAGGTCAGCACCTATGGCTACACCTTC.

This clone came up a few times. The rearrangement joins TRBV6-1 to TRBJ1-1, with D uncertain. The CDR3 length is 13 residues. CDR1 and CDR2 from the germline V gene are MNHNS and SASEGT. Trimming pared 3 bases from V and 0 bases from J, leaving 5 bases between. The CDR3 nucleotides are TGTGCCAGCAGTGAGCGGTTGAACACTGAAGCTTTCTTT. Protein product: CASSERLNTEAFF.

This chain connects TRBV19 to TRBJ2-1; 11 nucleotides match TRBD2. After removal of 5 bases from V and 16 bases from J, the junction contained 16 bases not matched to a gene. The CDR3 runs to 15 residues. CDR1 LNHDA and CDR2 SQIVND come from the germline V gene (reference sequence). This chain's CDR3 is CASSPGTGLADERFF. The CDR3 DNA reads TGTGCCAGTAGTCCTGGCACGGGACTAGCGGACGAGCGATTCTTC.

The chain uses TRBV15 and TRBJ2-3, with D possibly matching TRBD1 (5 bases). The V gene lost 0 bases and the J gene lost 5 bases, with 12 bases spanning the gap. Germline V CDR1 and CDR2: LNHNV, YYDKDF (reference sequence). The CDR3 has 15 amino acids. The CDR3 DNA reads TGTGCCACCAGCAGAGATGTGCAGGGCGTAGATACGCAGTATTTT. Amino acids: CATSRDVQGVDTQYF.

V and J are TRBV28 and TRBJ1-3; D gene unclear. CDR3 length equals 18 residues. V was clipped by 3 bases and J by 0 bases, with 18 bases between them. Looked up from germline, CDR1 is MDHEN and CDR2 is SYDVKM. CDR3 loop: CASSLMYSGLLSGNTIYF. The CDR3 coding sequence is TGTGCCAGCAGTTTGATGTACAGCGGGCTACTCTCTGGAAACACCATATATTTT.

Relative to its sample, this clone is medium-sized (0.01 to 0.1%). V usage is TRBV6-2 or TRBV6-3 and J usage is TRBJ2-1; a weak D match, TRBD2 (6 bases). CDR3 length: 13 amino acids. The V and J ends lost 4 bases and 7 bases respectively, with 11 bases between them. In germline, CDR1 is MNHEY, CDR2 SVGEGT. CDR3 region: CASSSPGRNEQFF. The CDR3 DNA is TGTGCCAGCAGTTCGCCCGGGAGAAATGAGCAGTTCTTC.

In this sample, this clone turned up once. This sequence joins TRBV6-5 and TRBJ2-3; tentatively, D is TRBD1 or TRBD2 (5 bases each). Germline V gene data show CDR1 as MNHEY and CDR2 as SVGAGI. V was pared by 10 bases and J by 6 bases, with 20 bases between. This CDR3 contains 14 residues. As DNA, the CDR3 is TGTGCCATCTACCGGGACCCAGTAGGGGATACGCAGTATTTT. Translating gives CAIYRDPVGDTQYF.

This chain joins TRBV7-9 and TRBJ1-2, with 7 bases aligning to TRBD1. CDR1 and CDR2 (germline): SEHNR, FQNEAQ (reference sequence). The CDR3 has 14 amino acids. V was clipped by 4 bases and J by 3 bases; unmatched bases: 5. Here the CDR3 reads CASSSGQLYYGYTF. CDR3 bases: TGTGCCAGCAGCTCGGGACAGCTTTACTATGGCTACACCTTC.